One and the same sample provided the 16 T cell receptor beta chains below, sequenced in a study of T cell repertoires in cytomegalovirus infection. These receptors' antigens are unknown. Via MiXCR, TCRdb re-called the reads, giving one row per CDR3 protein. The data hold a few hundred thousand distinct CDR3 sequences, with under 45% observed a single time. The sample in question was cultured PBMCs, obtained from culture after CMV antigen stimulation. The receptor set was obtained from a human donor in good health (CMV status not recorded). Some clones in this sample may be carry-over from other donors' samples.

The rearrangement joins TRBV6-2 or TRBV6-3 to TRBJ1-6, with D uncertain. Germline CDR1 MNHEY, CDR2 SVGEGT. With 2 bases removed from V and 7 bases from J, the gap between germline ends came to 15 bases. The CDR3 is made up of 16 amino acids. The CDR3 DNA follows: TGTGCCAGCAGTTACGCCGTGGCAGTAGGAAATTCACCCCTCCACTTT. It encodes CASSYAVAVGNSPLHF.

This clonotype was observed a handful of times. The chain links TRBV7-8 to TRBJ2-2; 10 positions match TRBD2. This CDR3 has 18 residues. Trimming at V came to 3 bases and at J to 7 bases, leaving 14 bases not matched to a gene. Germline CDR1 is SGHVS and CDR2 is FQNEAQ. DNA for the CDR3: TGTGCCAGCAGCTTCCTCCTTTCAGCGGGAGGGCCCGGCGGGGAGCTGTTTTTT. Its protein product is CASSFLLSAGGPGGELFF.

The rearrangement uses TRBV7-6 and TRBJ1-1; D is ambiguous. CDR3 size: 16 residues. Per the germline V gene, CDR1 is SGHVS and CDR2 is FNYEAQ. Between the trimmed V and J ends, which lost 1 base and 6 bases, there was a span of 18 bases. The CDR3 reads CASSLVAGSGRAEAFF. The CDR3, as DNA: TGTGCCAGCAGCTTAGTCGCGGGCTCCGGTCGGGCTGAAGCTTTCTTT.

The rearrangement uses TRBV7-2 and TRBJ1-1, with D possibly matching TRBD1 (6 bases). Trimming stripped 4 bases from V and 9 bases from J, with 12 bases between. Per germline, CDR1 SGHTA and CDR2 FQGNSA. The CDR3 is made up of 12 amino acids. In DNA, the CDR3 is TGTGCCAGCAGCTCGGTAGGGGGTAAAGCTTTCTTT. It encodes CASSSVGGKAFF.

CDR3 region: CASSLEERGPQYF. As DNA, the CDR3 is TGTGCCAGCAGCTTAGAGGAGAGGGGTCCCCAGTACTTC. V and J are TRBV7-8 and TRBJ2-5, with D perhaps TRBD1 or TRBD2 (5 bases each). The CDR3 runs to 13 residues. CDR1 and CDR2 (germline): SGHVS, FQNEAQ. Deletions cut 1 base from V and 9 bases from J, with 12 bases between.

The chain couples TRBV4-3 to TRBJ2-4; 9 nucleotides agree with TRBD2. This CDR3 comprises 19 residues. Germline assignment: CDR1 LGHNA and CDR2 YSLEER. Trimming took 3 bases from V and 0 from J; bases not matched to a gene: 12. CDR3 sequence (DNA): TGCGCCAGCAGCCAGGCTAATAGCGGGAGAGGGTTAGCCAAAAACATTCAGTACTTC. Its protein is CASSQANSGRGLAKNIQYF.

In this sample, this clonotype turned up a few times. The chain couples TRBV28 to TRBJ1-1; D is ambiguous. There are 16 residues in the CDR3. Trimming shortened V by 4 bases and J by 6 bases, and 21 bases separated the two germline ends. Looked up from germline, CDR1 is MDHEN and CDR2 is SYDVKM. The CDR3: CASSSLRVNSGPEAFF. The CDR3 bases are TGTGCCAGCAGTTCCCTTCGGGTTAACTCGGGCCCTGAAGCTTTCTTT.

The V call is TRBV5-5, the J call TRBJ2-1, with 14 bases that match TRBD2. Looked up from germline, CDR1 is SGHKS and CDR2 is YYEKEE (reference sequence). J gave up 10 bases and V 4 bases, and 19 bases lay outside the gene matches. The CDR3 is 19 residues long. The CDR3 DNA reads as TGTGCCAGCAGCCCGATGTCCCGCGGGGGACTAGCGGGGGTGAAGGAGCAGTTCTTC. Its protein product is CASSPMSRGGLAGVKEQFF.

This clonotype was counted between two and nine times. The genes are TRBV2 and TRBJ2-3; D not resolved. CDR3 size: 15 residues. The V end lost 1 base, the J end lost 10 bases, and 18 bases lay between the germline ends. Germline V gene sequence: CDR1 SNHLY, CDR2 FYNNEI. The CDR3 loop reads CASSEGEIRAIAQYF. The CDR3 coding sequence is TGTGCCAGCAGTGAAGGGGAAATCCGGGCAATCGCGCAGTATTTT.

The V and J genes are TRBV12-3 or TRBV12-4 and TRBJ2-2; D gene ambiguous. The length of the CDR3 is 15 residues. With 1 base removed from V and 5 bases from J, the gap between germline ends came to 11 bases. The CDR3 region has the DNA TGTGCCAGCAGTTTAGAAACTACAACTACCGGGGAGCTGTTTTTT. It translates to CASSLETTTTGELFF.

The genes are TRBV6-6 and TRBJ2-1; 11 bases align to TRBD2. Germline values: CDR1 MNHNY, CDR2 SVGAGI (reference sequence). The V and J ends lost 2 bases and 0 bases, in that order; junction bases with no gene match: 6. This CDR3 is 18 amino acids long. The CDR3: CASSYPGLAGDSYNEQFF. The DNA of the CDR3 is TGTGCCAGCAGTTACCCTGGACTAGCGGGCGACTCCTACAATGAGCAGTTCTTC.

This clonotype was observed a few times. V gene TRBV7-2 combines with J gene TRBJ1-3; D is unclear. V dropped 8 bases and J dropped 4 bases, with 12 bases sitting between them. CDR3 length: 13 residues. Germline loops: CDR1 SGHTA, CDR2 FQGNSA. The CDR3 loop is CASSPVSGNTIYF. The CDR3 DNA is TGTGCCAGCTCCCCCGTCTCGGGAAACACCATATATTTT.

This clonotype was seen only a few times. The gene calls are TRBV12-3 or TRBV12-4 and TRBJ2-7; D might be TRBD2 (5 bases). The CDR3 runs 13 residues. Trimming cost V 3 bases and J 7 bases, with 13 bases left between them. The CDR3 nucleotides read TGTGCCAGCAGTTTTAAGCTCCGGGGAGAGCAGTACTTC. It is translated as CASSFKLRGEQYF.

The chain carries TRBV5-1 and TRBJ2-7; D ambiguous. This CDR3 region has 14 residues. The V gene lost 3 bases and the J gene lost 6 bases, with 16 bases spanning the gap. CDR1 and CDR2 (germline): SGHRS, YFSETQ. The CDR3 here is CASSWGSRLREQYF. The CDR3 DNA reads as TGCGCCAGCAGCTGGGGATCAAGATTACGCGAGCAGTACTTC.

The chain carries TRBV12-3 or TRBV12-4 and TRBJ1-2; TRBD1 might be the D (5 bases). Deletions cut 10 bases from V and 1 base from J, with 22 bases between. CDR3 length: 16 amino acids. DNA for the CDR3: TGTGCCACCCGACCGCACCCCTTTGACAGTAACTATGGCTACACCTTC. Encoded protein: CATRPHPFDSNYGYTF.

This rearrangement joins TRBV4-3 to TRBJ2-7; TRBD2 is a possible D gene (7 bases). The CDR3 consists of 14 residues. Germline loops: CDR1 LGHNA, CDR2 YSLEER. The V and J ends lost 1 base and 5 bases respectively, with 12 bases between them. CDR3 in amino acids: CASSQGGGADEQYF. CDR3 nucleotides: TGCGCCAGCAGCCAAGGCGGGGGCGCGGACGAGCAGTACTTC.